These 14 T cell receptor beta chains were all obtained from the same sample, sequenced in a study of blood T cell repertoires in COVID-19. TCRdb's table, derived via immunoSEQ multiplex PCR, lists solely in-frame clones and lacks some. The table includes 120,000 to 150,000 clones, roughly 77% detected once. Input material: peripheral blood. Receptors originate from a man aged 60 to 69 with acute or convalescent COVID-19.

The rearrangement joins TRBV2 to TRBJ2-5; D uncertain. Germline CDR1 is SNHLY and CDR2 is FYNNEI. V was clipped by 3 bases and J by 7 bases, with 18 bases between them. This CDR3 has 15 amino acids. CDR3: CASSDVRASAGTQYF. The CDR3 DNA reads TGTGCCAGCAGTGATGTTCGTGCCTCGGCAGGGACCCAGTACTTC.

The chain employs TRBV28 and TRBJ1-5, with 7 bases identical to TRBD1. V lost 5 bases, J lost 2 bases, and 6 bases stayed unmatched. The CDR3 covers 15 residues. The germline CDR1 and CDR2 sequences are MDHEN and SYDVKM. In DNA, the CDR3 is TGTGCCAGCAGTACGACAGGGCTGGGCAATCAGCCCCAGCATTTT. Its protein is CASSTTGLGNQPQHF.

This clone has just one count. The V gene is TRBV7-6, the J gene TRBJ1-3; 8 nucleotides line up with TRBD1. The trim removed 5 bases at V and 0 bases at J, leaving 9 bases unmatched. Looked up from germline, CDR1 is SGHVS and CDR2 is FNYEAQ. CDR3 length equals 17 residues. Here the CDR3 DNA reads TGTGCCAGCAGCCCCAACAGGGGGGCTAGCTCTGGAAACACCATATATTTT. It encodes CASSPNRGASSGNTIYF.

As to this clone: Relative to the germline gene, one junction end is altered; a read error may explain this. This chain joins TRBV4-1 and TRBJ2-3, with 9 bases lining up with TRBD2. CDR3 length: 14 amino acids. Per the germline V gene, CDR1 is MGHRA and CDR2 is YSYEKL. CDR3 residues: CASRQGLATDTQYF. In DNA form, the CDR3 reads TGCGCCAGCAGGCAAGGACTAGCGACAGATACGCAGTATTTT.

J is TRBJ1-2 and V is TRBV7-8; D not resolved. The CDR3 is made up of 12 amino acids. V was pared by 5 bases and J by 5 bases, with 9 bases between. Looked up from germline, CDR1 is SGHVS and CDR2 is FQNEAQ. CDR3 sequence: CASSPARYGYTF. The DNA for the CDR3 is TGTGCCAGCAGCCCAGCGCGGTATGGCTACACCTTC.

This clone was picked up one time. V and J are TRBV9 and TRBJ2-6; 14 positions agree with TRBD2. Per germline, CDR1 SGDLS and CDR2 YYNGEE. This CDR3 is 18 amino acids long. The trim removed 3 bases at V and 1 base at J, leaving 3 bases unmatched. CDR3 loop: CASSAGTSGRSGANVLTF. The DNA for the CDR3 is TGTGCCAGCAGCGCCGGGACTAGCGGGAGATCTGGGGCCAACGTCCTGACTTTC.

The chain recombines TRBV6-5 with TRBJ2-1; 8 bases are shared with TRBD2. The germline V gene has CDR1 MNHEY and CDR2 SVGAGI. The CDR3 runs 14 residues. V lost 5 bases to trimming and J lost 9 bases; unmatched junction nucleotides: 9. The CDR3: CASSPERELPEQFF. CDR3 bases: TGTGCCAGCAGTCCTGAGCGGGAGCTTCCTGAGCAGTTCTTC.

This clone was seen a single time. The gene calls are TRBV7-2 and TRBJ2-2; perhaps TRBD1 as D (5 bases). Germline V CDR1 and CDR2: SGHTA, FQGNSA. The CDR3 covers 16 residues. V lost 2 bases, J lost 0 bases, and 10 bases lay in between. CDR3 sequence reads: CASSLFRVANTGELFF. For the CDR3, the DNA is TGTGCCAGCAGCTTATTCAGGGTCGCGAACACCGGGGAGCTGTTTTTT.

The rearrangement joins TRBV5-4 to TRBJ2-7; TRBD2 aligns across 8 bases. The junction had 7 bases not matched to a gene; V was cut back by 2 bases and J by 6 bases. Germline CDR1 reads SGHNT; CDR2 reads YYREEE (reference sequence). The CDR3 is made up of 14 amino acids. CDR3 protein: CASSFTGGFREQYF. The DNA for the CDR3 is TGTGCCAGCAGCTTTACGGGAGGGTTCCGCGAGCAGTACTTC.

V gene TRBV25-1 combines with J gene TRBJ1-6; D is ambiguous. CDR1 is MGHDK and CDR2 is SYGVNS in the germline V gene. Between the trimmed V and J ends, which lost 7 bases and 9 bases, there was a span of 13 bases. The CDR3 spans 13 residues. The CDR3 nucleotides are TGTGCCAGCACGGGAGGGTCGGGTTCACCCCTCCACTTT. It specifies CASTGGSGSPLHF.

This sequence joins TRBV28 and TRBJ1-1, with 7 bases that match TRBD1. The CDR3 totals 13 residues. With 5 bases clipped from V and 4 bases from J, the junction kept 4 bases outside the gene matches. Germline V CDR1 and CDR2: MDHEN, SYDVKM. CDR3 amino acids: CASSLTGITEAFF. The CDR3 region has the DNA TGTGCCAGCAGTCTGACAGGGATCACTGAAGCTTTCTTT.

The rearrangement uses TRBV28 and TRBJ1-4, with 8 bases matching TRBD1. CDR3 size: 15 residues. Germline CDR1 reads MDHEN; CDR2 reads SYDVKM. After removal of 2 bases from V and 7 bases from J, the junction contained 6 bases not matched to a gene. The CDR3 region is CASSLLRTGLEKLFF. CDR3 coding DNA: TGTGCCAGCAGTTTACTCCGGACAGGGCTTGAAAAACTGTTTTTT. The full variable domain, rest sourced from reference TRBV28 and TRBJ1-4, is DVKVTQSSRYLVKRTGEKVFLECVQDMDHENMFWYRQDPGLGLRLIYFSYDVKMKEKGDIPEGYSVSREKKERFSLILESASTNQTSMYLCASSLLRTGLEKLFFGSGTQLSVL.

This chain connects TRBV5-1 to TRBJ1-1; no firm D call. The CDR3 loop spans 16 amino acids. Germline CDR1 is SGHRS and CDR2 is YFSETQ. Between the trimmed V and J ends, which lost 2 bases and 0 bases, there was a span of 14 bases. The chain's CDR3 is CASSFISAEMNTEAFF. The CDR3 bases are TGCGCCAGCAGCTTTATTTCGGCGGAGATGAACACTGAAGCTTTCTTT.

This clone appeared a single time. This sample also contains other DNA sequences that code for the same CDR3. This rearrangement joins TRBV5-1 to TRBJ2-5, with D perhaps matching TRBD2 (5 bases). Trimming left V 2 bases short and J 1 base short, with 9 bases between. Germline CDR1 is SGHRS and CDR2 is YFSETQ. The CDR3 is 14 residues long. CDR3 in DNA: TGCGCCAGCAGCTTTCGCGGGCCCCAAGAGACCCAGTACTTC. Encoded protein: CASSFRGPQETQYF.